The TCR beta chain under discussion was sequenced for a study of early T cells in non-severe SARS-CoV-2 infection (dated by TCRdb to the early 2020s). Regarding the complete study: Because TCR sequencing was done on bulk RNA from unsorted whole blood, the alpha and beta chains could not be paired. General conclusions and limits of the study: VDJdb matching was skewed toward anti-spike CD8 responses, so virus-specific expansions were likely underestimated and private and CD4 specificities were missed.

Library construction relied on 5' RACE. The listed sequencing device is NextSeq 500. To correct for sequencing error and PCR bias, the TCR library protocol tagged individual cDNA molecules with unique molecular identifiers. Both TCR alpha and beta chains were sequenced, and tight co-correlation was observed between alpha and beta sequence abundances in each sample. On the study's bioinformatics: Decombinator V4 was used to annotate TCR sequences for V gene, J gene and CDR3. TCRs were defined as expanded if a significant change between any two time points was detected under a Poisson model with p below 0.0001. Abundances of TCRs were expressed as counts per million after normalisation to the total number of TCRs sequenced in each sample. TRAV1-2 paired with TRAJ12, TRAJ20 or TRAJ33 defined MAIT TCRs, while TRAV10 paired with TRAJ18 defined iNKT TCRs. A search of VDJdb, accessed on 1 November 2021, was run for TCRs annotated to CMV, EBV and SARS-CoV-2, with TCRs annotated for multiple antigens excluded. Starting from the raw public reads, TCRdb applied fastp trimming at Q25, assembled clones with MiXCR and retained in-frame beta chains. Rows with a matching CDR3 protein are joined into one entry that keeps the most common DNA and genes. TCRdb's processing, not the study's, gives the V and J calls here. For this sample the table gives some 100,000 distinct CDR3 sequences, of which around 15% were detected only once. 0.58% of the sample is held by the ten biggest clonotypes.

This was a case-control study nested in a cohort of healthcare workers in London, UK, who had nasopharyngeal swab PCR tests and blood samples taken every week. Healthcare workers were enrolled in the week of the UK lockdown, from 23 to 31 March 2020, and were followed every week for up to about 15 weeks. The V end loses 4 bases and the J end loses 1 base, and a stretch of 18 bases separates them. From the cysteine up to the valine, the CDR3 has a length of 16 residues. This entry keeps only the CDR3 DNA: 48 bases, framed from base 1. The CDR1 and CDR2 encoded by the germline V gene are SGHRS and YFSETQ. Turning to this clonotype: What this receptor recognizes is not known. No clone much larger than this one lies a single base away; base qualities are absent.

This TCR was sampled from an adult who was a healthcare worker with PCR-confirmed SARS-CoV-2 infection or an uninfected control (not recorded which). The chain couples TRBV5-1 to TRBJ2-7; TRBD1 is a weak D gene call, 5 bases matching. The sequenced sample consisted of whole blood. CDR3 protein: CASSLIKDTRSYEQYV. In nucleotide form, the sequence is TGCGCCAGCAGCCTGATAAAGGACACTCGATCCTACGAGCAGTACGTC.